This T cell receptor (beta chain) was observed in a study of blood T cells in healthy people across ages. Germline V CDR1 and CDR2: MGHRA, YSYEKL. Trimming cost V 3 bases and J 8 bases, with 13 bases left between them. This CDR3 has 13 residues. It was with a sample-barcoded 5' primer and a J-beta primer mix that a second PCR of roughly 7 to 12 cycles was run. TCRdb re-called the 5' RACE reads through MiXCR, storing one row per CDR3 protein. The data show roughly 930,000 distinct CDR3 sequences, with 48% seen just once and 13% held by the top ten. The chain joins TRBV4-1 to TRBJ1-1; D is undetermined. Sequenced: blood. This TCR derives from a young man in good health. The CDR3 loop is CASSQALGYEAFF. As DNA, the CDR3 is TGCGCCAGCAGCCAGGCGCTAGGATACGAAGCTTTCTTT.